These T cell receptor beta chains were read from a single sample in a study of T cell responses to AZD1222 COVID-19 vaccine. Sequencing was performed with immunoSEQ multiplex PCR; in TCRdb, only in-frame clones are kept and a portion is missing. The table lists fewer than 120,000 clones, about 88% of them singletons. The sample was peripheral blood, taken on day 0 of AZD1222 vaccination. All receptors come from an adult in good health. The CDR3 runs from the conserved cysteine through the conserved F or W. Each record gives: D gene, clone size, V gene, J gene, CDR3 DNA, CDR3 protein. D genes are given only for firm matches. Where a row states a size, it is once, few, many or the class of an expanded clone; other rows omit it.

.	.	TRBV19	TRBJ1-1	TGTGCCAGTAGGACAGGAGACAGGAACACTGAAGCTTTCTTT	CASRTGDRNTEAFF
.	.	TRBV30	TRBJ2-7	TGTGCCTGGAGTGTGCAGGGGGGCTCCTACGAGCAGTACTTC	CAWSVQGGSYEQYF
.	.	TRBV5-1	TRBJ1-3	TGCGCCAGCAGCTTGGTTGGGGCAGGATCTGGAAACACCATATATTTT	CASSLVGAGSGNTIYF
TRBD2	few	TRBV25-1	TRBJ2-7	TGTGCCAGCAGTGAACGTACTAGCGGCCACGAGCAGTACTTC	CASSERTSGHEQYF
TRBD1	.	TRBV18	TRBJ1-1	TGTGCCAGCTCACGAGACAGGGGGACTGAAGCTTTCTTT	CASSRDRGTEAFF
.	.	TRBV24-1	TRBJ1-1	TGTGCCACCAGGGGCATGAACACTGAAGCTTTCTTT	CATRGMNTEAFF
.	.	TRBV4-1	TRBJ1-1	TGCGCCAGCAGCCAAGGTCCCTCGAGCACTGAAGCTTTCTTT	CASSQGPSSTEAFF
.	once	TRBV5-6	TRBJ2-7	TGTGCCAGCAGGTTGAGCGGTCGAGAATTGGGAGAGTACTTC	CASRLSGRELGEYF
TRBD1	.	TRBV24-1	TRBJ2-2	TGTGCCACCAGAAGGACAGGGGGTTCCGGGGAGCTGTTTTTT	CATRRTGGSGELFF
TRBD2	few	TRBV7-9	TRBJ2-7	TGTGCCAGCGCTCCCGGGACTAGCGGGTTCTACGAGCAGTACTTC	CASAPGTSGFYEQYF
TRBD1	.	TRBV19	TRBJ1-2	TGTGCCAGTACCAAGATACGGGACAGGGTTAACTATGGCTACACCTTC	CASTKIRDRVNYGYTF
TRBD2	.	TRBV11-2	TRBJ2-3	TGTGCCAGCAGCTTCGGGACTAGCGGACTAGGGGATACGCAGTATTTT	CASSFGTSGLGDTQYF
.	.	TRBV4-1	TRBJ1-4	TGCGCCAGCAGCCAAGATGAAAAACTGTTTTTT	CASSQDEKLFF
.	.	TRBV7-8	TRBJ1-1	TGTGCCAGCAGCTTACTGATGAACACTGAAGCTTTCTTT	CASSLLMNTEAFF
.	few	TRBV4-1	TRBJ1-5	TGCGCCAGCAGCCAAGCCCACAGCTGGGATCAGCCCCAGCATTTT	CASSQAHSWDQPQHF
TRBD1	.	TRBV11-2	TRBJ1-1	TGTGCCAGCAGCCGCGATCCCCGGGACAGGGGCCGCCGGAACACTGAAGCTTTCTTT	CASSRDPRDRGRRNTEAFF
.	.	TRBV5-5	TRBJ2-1	TGTGCCAGCAGCTTGGCCGCGACCCCCGGGAATGAGCAGTTCTTC	CASSLAATPGNEQFF
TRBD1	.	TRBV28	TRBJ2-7	TGTGCCAGCAGCTTCGGACAGGGGGTCAACGAGCAGTACTTC	CASSFGQGVNEQYF
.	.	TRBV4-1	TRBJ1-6	TGCGCCAGCGCCGATCGAGCCTCTGGACCCCTCCACTTT	CASADRASGPLHF
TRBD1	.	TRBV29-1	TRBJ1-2	TGCAGCGTTGGACAGGGGGCTCTAGGCTATGGCTACACCTTC	CSVGQGALGYGYTF
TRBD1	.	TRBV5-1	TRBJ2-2	TGCGCCAGCAACACCGGGACAGAGAACACCGGGGAGCTGTTTTTT	CASNTGTENTGELFF
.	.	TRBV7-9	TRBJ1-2	TGTGCCAGCAGCTTAGCCGGCGGGCAGGGAGACGGCTACACCTTC	CASSLAGGQGDGYTF
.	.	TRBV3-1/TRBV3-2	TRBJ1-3	TGTGCCAGCAGCCCCGCGAGTGGAAACACCATATATTTT	CASSPASGNTIYF
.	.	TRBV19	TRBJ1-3	TGTGCCAGTAGTATAGCCCAGAGCTCTGGAAACACCATATATTTT	CASSIAQSSGNTIYF
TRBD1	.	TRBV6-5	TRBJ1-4	TGTGCCAGCACCTCGGGACAGAGGAATGAAAAACTGTTTTTT	CASTSGQRNEKLFF
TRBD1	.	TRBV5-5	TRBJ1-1	TGTGCCAGCAGCTTGGGTGACAGGGGGCGAGCTTCTATTAACACTGAAGCTTTCTTT	CASSLGDRGRASINTEAFF
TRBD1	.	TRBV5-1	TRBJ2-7	TGCGCCAGCAGCTTGGGGACAGGAAGCGACGAGCAGTACTTC	CASSLGTGSDEQYF
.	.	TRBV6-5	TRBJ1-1	TGTGCCAGCAGTTCTCCTTTTGGACAGGCTTTCTTT	CASSSPFGQAFF
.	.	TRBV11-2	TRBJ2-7	TGTGCCAGCAGCTTGGGACGGACCTACGAGCAGTACTTC	CASSLGRTYEQYF
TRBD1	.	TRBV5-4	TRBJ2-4	TGTGCCAGCAGCTCGGGACAGTCGCTAGCCAAAAACATTCAGTACTTC	CASSSGQSLAKNIQYF
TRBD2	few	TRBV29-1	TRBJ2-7	TGCAGGACGGGAGGGGGACCCTCCTACGAGCAGTACTTC	CRTGGGPSYEQYF
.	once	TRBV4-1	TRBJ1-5	TGCGCCAGCAGCCAAGGGGGACAGCCCCAGCATTTT	CASSQGGQPQHF
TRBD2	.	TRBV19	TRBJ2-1	TGTGCCAGTAACAAACCGGGTCGGGGGGGCCTCGATGAGCAGTTCTTC	CASNKPGRGGLDEQFF
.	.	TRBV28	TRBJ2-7	TGTGCCAGCAGTCCATTCCAGGGAAAAGGGCCCTACGAGCAGTACTTC	CASSPFQGKGPYEQYF
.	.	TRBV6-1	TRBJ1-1	TGTGCCAGCAGTGAATGGGGACGGACGAACACTGAAGCTTTCTTT	CASSEWGRTNTEAFF
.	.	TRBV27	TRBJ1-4	TGTGCCAGCAGTTTAAATCGGGGGAATGAAAAACTGTTTTTT	CASSLNRGNEKLFF
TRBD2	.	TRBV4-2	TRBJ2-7	TGTGCCAGCAGCCAGCACACTAGCGCCGAGCAGTACTTC	CASSQHTSAEQYF
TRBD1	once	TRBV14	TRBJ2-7	TGTGCCAGCAGCCGGCCGTGCTGTAGGGACAGATCAACCTACGAGCAGTACTTC	CASSRPCCRDRSTYEQYF
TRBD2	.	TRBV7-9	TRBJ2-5	TGTGCCAGCAGCTTAGGGGTAGCGGGAGGAGGAGAGACCCAGTACTTC	CASSLGVAGGGETQYF
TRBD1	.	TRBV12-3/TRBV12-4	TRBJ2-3	TGTGCCAGCAGTTTCGACAGGGCAGATACGCAGTATTTT	CASSFDRADTQYF
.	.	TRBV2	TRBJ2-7	TGTGCCAGCAGTGAAGTACAGGACTACGAGCAGTACTTC	CASSEVQDYEQYF
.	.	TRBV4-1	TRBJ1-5	TGCGCCAGCAGCCAAGGTCTCAGTATAGGGAATCAGCCCCAGCATTTT	CASSQGLSIGNQPQHF
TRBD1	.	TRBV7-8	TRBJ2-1	TGTGCCAGCGCTACGAAAGGGACAGGGATTGAGCAGTTCTTC	CASATKGTGIEQFF
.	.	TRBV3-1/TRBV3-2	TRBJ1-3	TGTGCCAGCAGCCAAGCCGCCCGAGTCTCTGGAAACACCATATATTTT	CASSQAARVSGNTIYF
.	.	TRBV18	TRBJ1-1	TGTGCCAGCTCACGGGAGGTGACCCTACTTTATGGCACTGAAGCTTTCTTT	CASSREVTLLYGTEAFF
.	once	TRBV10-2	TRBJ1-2	TGCGCCAGCGCAGACGGCGTAGGATTTTATGGCTACACCTTC	CASADGVGFYGYTF
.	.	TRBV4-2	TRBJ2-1	TGTGCCAGCAGCCAAAGTTATGAGCAGTTCTTC	CASSQSYEQFF
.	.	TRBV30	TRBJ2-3	TGTGCCTCCAAGACCCCTAGCACAGATACGCAGTATTTT	CASKTPSTDTQYF
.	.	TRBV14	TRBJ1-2	TGTGCCAGCAGCCCCACGGACAGATACTATGGCTACACCTTC	CASSPTDRYYGYTF
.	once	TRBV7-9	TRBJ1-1	TGTGCCAGCAGCTCAAGTGGTAAGATGAACACTGAAGCTTTCTTT	CASSSSGKMNTEAFF
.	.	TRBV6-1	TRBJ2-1	TGTGCCAGCAGTGAGCAGGACAACTACAATGAGCAGTTCTTC	CASSEQDNYNEQFF
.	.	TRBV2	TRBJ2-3	TGTGCCAGCAGCCCGCCAGCCCTGAGCACAGATACGCAGTATTTT	CASSPPALSTDTQYF
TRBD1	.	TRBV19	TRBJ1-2	TGTGCCAGTAGTAGACAGGGGGGCTATGGCTACACCTTC	CASSRQGGYGYTF